This record covers a single T cell receptor (beta chain). No antigen is known for it. This entry belongs to a study of siplizumab effects on memory and regulatory T cells. Study outcomes and limitations: No functional test confirmed suppression by proliferating siplizumab-culture Tregs. Siplizumab produced a significant reduction in alloreactive sequences that were traceable to unstimulated CD4+ memory cells.

Assays examined roughly 100,000 TCR templates per sample. The table came from immunoSEQ multiplex PCR; TCRdb's copy has only in-frame clones and leaves some out. The sample has approximately 52,000 clones; 95% to 98% are singletons. The CDR3 has 16 residues. From germline, CDR1 is SGHRS and CDR2 YFSETQ. Trimming removed 3 bases from V and 0 bases from J, with 14 bases in between. The chain employs TRBV5-1 and TRBJ2-3, with D possibly matching TRBD2 (5 bases). This TCR was sampled from a human donor in good health. The sample comprised naive CD4+ T cells sorted from blood. The CDR3 sequence is CASSSRAATSTDTQYF. The CDR3 coding sequence is TGCGCCAGCAGCTCCCGAGCGGCAACTAGCACAGATACGCAGTATTTT. The full variable domain, its missing parts supplied by reference TRBV5-1 and TRBJ2-3, is KAGVTQTPRYLIKTRGQQVTLSCSPISGHRSVSWYQQTPGQGLQFLFEYFSETQRNKGNFPGRFSGRQFSNSRSEMNVSTLELGDSALYLCASSSRAATSTDTQYFGPGTRLTVL.